The 9 T cell receptor beta chains below were found in one sample sequenced in a study of T-cell reconstitution after alpha-beta-depleted transplantation in children. Using unique molecular identifiers, the investigators prepared the TCRbeta library. MiXCR was run by TCRdb on the PCR reads, yielding one entry per CDR3 protein. Found here are approximately 230,000 distinct CDR3 sequences, under 30% of them singletons; the top ten hold about 5%. This sample comprised PBMCs, mostly from graft donor cells, obtained 360 days after TCRalphabeta/CD19-depleted stem cell transplant. Receptors originate from a female patient aged 2-9 years who had a stem cell transplant for congenital amegakaryocytic thrombocytopenia, so the T cells may come from the graft donor.

This clonotype turned up a few times. The rearrangement uses TRBV20-1 and TRBJ1-3; D unresolved. The CDR3 has 14 residues. CDR1 is DFQATT and CDR2 is SNEGSKA in the germline V gene (reference sequence). Trimming removed 4 bases from V and 0 bases from J, with 10 bases in between. CDR3 sequence (DNA): TGCAGTGCTAACAGTGCGAGCTCTGGAAACACCATATATTTT. Translating it yields CSANSASSGNTIYF.

This clonotype showed up many times. The chain uses TRBV29-1 and TRBJ2-3; 7 nucleotides agree with TRBD2. Germline V gene data show CDR1 as SQVTM and CDR2 as ANQGSEA. The CDR3 is made up of 13 amino acids. V lost 7 bases to trimming and J lost 2 bases; unmatched junction nucleotides: 6. DNA for the CDR3: TGCAGCGGTGGGGGGGTATACACAGATACGCAGTATTTT. It codes for CSGGGVYTDTQYF.

The chain links TRBV10-3 to TRBJ2-6; D not resolved. The germline gives CDR1 ENHRY, CDR2 SYGVKD. This CDR3 region has 17 residues. The ends were cut back, 5 bases at V and 0 bases at J, with 14 bases in the middle. Here the CDR3 DNA reads TGTGCCATCAGTCCTGACAAGGGAAACTCTGGGGCCAACGTCCTGACTTTC. Translating gives CAISPDKGNSGANVLTF.

In its sample, this clonotype was seen a few times. The V and J genes are TRBV4-3 and TRBJ1-1; no firm D call. Germline lookup yields CDR1 LGHNA and CDR2 YSLEER. CDR3 size: 13 residues. Trimming pared 6 bases from V and 3 bases from J, leaving 11 bases between. DNA of the CDR3: TGCGCCAGCAGGTTTTCAGCGGACACTGAAGCTTTCTTT. Amino acid sequence: CASRFSADTEAFF.

This clonotype was seen a handful of times. The V call is TRBV28, the J call TRBJ2-5; D is perhaps TRBD2 (5 bases). Trimming left V 2 bases short and J 1 base short, with 17 bases between. CDR1 and CDR2 from the germline V gene are MDHEN and SYDVKM. The CDR3 sequence is 17 residues long. The CDR3 DNA reads TGTGCCAGCAGTTTAATCGCGGGTATGGCGGCCCAAGAGACCCAGTACTTC. Protein sequence: CASSLIAGMAAQETQYF.

This clonotype was recorded a few times. The chain recombines TRBV5-1 with TRBJ2-5; 8 nucleotides line up with TRBD1. Trimming cost V 7 bases and J 4 bases; bases outside gene matches: 9. This CDR3 is 14 amino acids long. Per germline, CDR1 SGHRS and CDR2 YFSETQ. The CDR3 loop is CASLDRAMRETQYF. Written as DNA, the CDR3 is TGCGCCAGCCTGGACAGGGCGATGAGAGAGACCCAGTACTTC.

This clonotype has just a few counts. The J gene is TRBJ1-2, the V gene TRBV2; no clear D. The V and J ends lost 2 bases and 1 base respectively, with 8 bases between them. CDR1 and CDR2 from the germline V gene are SNHLY and FYNNEI. This CDR3 comprises 14 residues. The CDR3 DNA reads TGTGCCAGCAGTGAATACAGCGTTAACTATGGCTACACCTTC. As protein: CASSEYSVNYGYTF. The entire variable domain, with the rest obtained from reference TRBV2 and TRBJ1-2, is as follows: EPEVTQTPSHQVTQMGQEVILRCVPISNHLYFYWYRQILGQKVEFLVSFYNNEISEKSEIFDDQFSVERPDGSNFTLKIRSTKLEDSAMYFCASSEYSVNYGYTFGSGTRLTVV.

V and J are TRBV7-2 and TRBJ1-4; 7 bases align to TRBD1. This CDR3 has 15 amino acids. The germline V gene encodes CDR1 SGHTA and CDR2 FQGNSA. With V trimmed by 1 base and J by 7 bases, 6 bases remained unmatched. The CDR3 here is CASSLVVTGAEKLFF. In nucleotides, the CDR3 is TGTGCCAGCAGCTTAGTAGTAACAGGGGCTGAAAAACTGTTTTTT.

This chain joins TRBV12-3 or TRBV12-4 and TRBJ2-7; tentative D call: TRBD2 (5 bases). The CDR3 covers 14 residues. Trimming left V 4 bases short and J 4 bases short, with 14 bases between. The CDR3 reads CASSWVGLLYEQYF. The CDR3 region has the DNA TGTGCCAGCAGTTGGGTCGGACTTCTGTACGAGCAGTACTTC.